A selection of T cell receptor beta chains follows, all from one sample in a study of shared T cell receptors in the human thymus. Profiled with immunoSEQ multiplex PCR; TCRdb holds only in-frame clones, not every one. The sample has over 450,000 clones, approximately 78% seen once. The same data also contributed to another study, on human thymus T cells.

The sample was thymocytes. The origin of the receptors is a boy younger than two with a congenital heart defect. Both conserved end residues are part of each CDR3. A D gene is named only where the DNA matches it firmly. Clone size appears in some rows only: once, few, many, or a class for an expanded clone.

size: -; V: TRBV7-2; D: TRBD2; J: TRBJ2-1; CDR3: CASSLTLAVSSYNEQFF; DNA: TGTGCCAGCAGCTTAACTCTAGCGGTTAGCTCCTACAATGAGCAGTTCTTC
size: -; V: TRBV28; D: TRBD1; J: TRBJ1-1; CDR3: CASRTGTGDTEAFF; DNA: TGTGCCAGCAGGACCGGGACAGGGGACACTGAAGCTTTCTTT
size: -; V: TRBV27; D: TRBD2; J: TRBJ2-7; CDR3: CATSRRVQSDSGSYEQYF; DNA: TGTGCCACTAGTCGGAGGGTCCAATCGGATAGCGGGTCCTACGAGCAGTACTTC
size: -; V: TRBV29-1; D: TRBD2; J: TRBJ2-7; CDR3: CSVNTSDYEQYF; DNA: TGCAGCGTTAACACTAGCGACTACGAGCAGTACTTC
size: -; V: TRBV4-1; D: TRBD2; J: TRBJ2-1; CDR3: CASSPPGGDEQFF; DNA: TGCGCCAGCAGCCCCCCGGGGGGGGATGAGCAGTTCTTC
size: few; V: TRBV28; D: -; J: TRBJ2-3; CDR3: CASSYTGRGTDTQYF; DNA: TGTGCCAGCAGTTATACAGGGAGAGGCACAGATACGCAGTATTTT
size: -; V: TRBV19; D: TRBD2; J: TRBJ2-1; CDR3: CASSLGLAGGQDEQFF; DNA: TGTGCCAGTAGTCTCGGGCTAGCGGGAGGTCAGGATGAGCAGTTCTTC
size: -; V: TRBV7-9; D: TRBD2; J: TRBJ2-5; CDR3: CASSLAGGFQETQYF; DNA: TGTGCCAGCAGCCTAGCGGGAGGCTTCCAAGAGACCCAGTACTTC
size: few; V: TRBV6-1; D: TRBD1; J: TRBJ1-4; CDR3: CASSGMGQGAEGNEKLFF; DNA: TGTGCCAGCAGTGGAATGGGACAGGGGGCGGAGGGTAATGAAAAACTGTTTTTT
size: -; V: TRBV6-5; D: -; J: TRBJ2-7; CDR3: CASSYLIAAYEQYF; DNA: TGTGCCAGCAGTTACTTGATAGCGGCGTACGAGCAGTACTTC
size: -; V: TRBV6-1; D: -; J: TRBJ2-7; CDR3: CASSPRYEQYF; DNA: TGTGCCAGCAGCCCCCGTTACGAGCAGTACTTC
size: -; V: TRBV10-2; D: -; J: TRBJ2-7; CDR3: CASQALSSYEQYF; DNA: TGCGCCAGCCAGGCCCTGAGCTCCTACGAGCAGTACTTC
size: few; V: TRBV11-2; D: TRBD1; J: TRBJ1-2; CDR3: CASSAPGQDFVNYGYTF; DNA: TGTGCCAGCAGTGCCCCGGGACAGGACTTCGTTAACTATGGCTACACCTTC
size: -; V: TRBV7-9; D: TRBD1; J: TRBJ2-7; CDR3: CASSLTESRDRGLRDEQYF; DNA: TGTGCCAGCAGCCTCACGGAATCTCGGGACAGGGGTCTTCGGGACGAGCAGTACTTC
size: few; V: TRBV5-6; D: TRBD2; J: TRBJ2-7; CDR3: CASSLKKASGNRFGGEQYF; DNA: TGTGCCAGCAGCTTGAAAAAGGCTAGCGGAAACCGATTTGGGGGCGAGCAGTACTTC
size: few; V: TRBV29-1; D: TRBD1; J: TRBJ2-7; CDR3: CSVEAQGVYEQYF; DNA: TGCAGCGTTGAGGCGCAGGGGGTCTACGAGCAGTACTTC
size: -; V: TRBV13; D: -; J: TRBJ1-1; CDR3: CASSQGPRNTEAFF; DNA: TGTGCCAGCAGCCAGGGCCCCCGGAACACTGAAGCTTTCTTT
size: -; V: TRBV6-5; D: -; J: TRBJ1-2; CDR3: CASSYSTVPNYGYTF; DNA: TGTGCCAGCAGTTATTCGACAGTACCTAACTATGGCTACACCTTC
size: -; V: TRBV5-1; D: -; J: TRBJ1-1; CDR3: CAAKMGSCGCSNTEAFF; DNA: TGCGCAGCAAAAATGGGTTCCTGTGGGTGTAGCAACACTGAAGCTTTCTTT
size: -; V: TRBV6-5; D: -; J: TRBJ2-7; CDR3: CASSYGQPYEQYF; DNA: TGTGCCAGCAGTTATGGCCAACCCTACGAGCAGTACTTC
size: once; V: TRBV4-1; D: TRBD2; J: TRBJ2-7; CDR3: CASSPGLAGPISYEQYF; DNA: TGCGCCAGCAGCCCCGGACTAGCGGGACCCATCTCCTACGAGCAGTACTTC
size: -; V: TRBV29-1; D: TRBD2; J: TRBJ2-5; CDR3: CSVGLAGGPEETQYF; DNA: TGCAGCGTTGGGCTAGCGGGAGGGCCGGAGGAGACCCAGTACTTC
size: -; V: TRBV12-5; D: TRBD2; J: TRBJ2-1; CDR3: CASGFRGGGLERNEQFF; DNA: TGTGCTAGTGGTTTCCGCGGGGGTGGCCTAGAAAGGAATGAGCAGTTCTTC
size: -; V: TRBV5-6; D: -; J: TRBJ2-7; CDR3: CASIRTGSGDEQYF; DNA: TGTGCCAGCATCCGAACAGGGTCAGGCGACGAGCAGTACTTC
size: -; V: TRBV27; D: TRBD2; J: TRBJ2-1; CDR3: CASSRPDLAGEDEQFF; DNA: TGTGCCAGCAGTCGCCCAGATCTAGCGGGAGAGGATGAGCAGTTCTTC
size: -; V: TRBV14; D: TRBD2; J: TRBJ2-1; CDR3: CASSQSGTTPDEQFF; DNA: TGTGCCAGCAGTCAGTCCGGGACTACGCCTGATGAGCAGTTCTTC
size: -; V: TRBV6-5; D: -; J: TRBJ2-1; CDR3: CASSYSVGGCGNEQFF; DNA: TGTGCCAGCAGTTACTCGGTGGGAGGATGCGGCAATGAGCAGTTCTTC
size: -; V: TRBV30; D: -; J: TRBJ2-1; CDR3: CAWSPLSSAPSLIEQFF; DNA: TGTGCCTGGAGTCCCCTAAGCTCAGCGCCAAGCCTTATTGAGCAGTTCTTC
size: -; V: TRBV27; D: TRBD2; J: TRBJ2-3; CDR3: CASSLFLAGARGADTQYF; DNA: TGTGCCAGCAGTTTATTCCTAGCGGGAGCACGGGGCGCAGATACGCAGTATTTT
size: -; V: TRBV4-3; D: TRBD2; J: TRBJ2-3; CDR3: CASSQGLAQSTDTQYF; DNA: TGCGCCAGCAGCCAAGGACTAGCGCAAAGCACAGATACGCAGTATTTT
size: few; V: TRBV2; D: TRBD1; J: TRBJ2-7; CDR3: CASRDRGPEQYF; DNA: TGTGCCAGCAGGGACAGGGGACCCGAGCAGTACTTC
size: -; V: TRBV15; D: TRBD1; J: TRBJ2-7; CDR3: CATSTDRAPRVEQYF; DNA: TGTGCCACCAGCACTGACAGGGCCCCGAGGGTCGAGCAGTACTTC
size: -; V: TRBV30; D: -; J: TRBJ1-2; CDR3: CAWASLNYGYTF; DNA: TGTGCCTGGGCGAGCCTTAACTATGGCTACACCTTC
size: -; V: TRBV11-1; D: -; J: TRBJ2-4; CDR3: CASSPADSKNIQYF; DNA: TGTGCCAGCAGCCCCGCGGACAGTAAAAACATTCAGTACTTC
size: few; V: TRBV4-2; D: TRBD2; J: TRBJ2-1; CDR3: CASSLSSLAGGPDLYNEQFF; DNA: TGTGCCAGCAGCCTTTCCTCCCTAGCGGGAGGGCCCGACCTCTACAATGAGCAGTTCTTC
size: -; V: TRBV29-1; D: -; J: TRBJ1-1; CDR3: CSVRPGGQNTEAFF; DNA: TGCAGCGTTAGACCCGGCGGACAGAACACTGAAGCTTTCTTT
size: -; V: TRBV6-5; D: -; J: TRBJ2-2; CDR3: CASSSNRVGDTGELFF; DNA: TGTGCCAGCAGTTCCAACAGGGTAGGAGACACCGGGGAGCTGTTTTTT
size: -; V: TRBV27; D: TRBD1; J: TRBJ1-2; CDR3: CASSLFGKRGRGYGYTF; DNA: TGTGCCAGCAGTTTATTCGGCAAGAGGGGGCGAGGCTATGGCTACACCTTC
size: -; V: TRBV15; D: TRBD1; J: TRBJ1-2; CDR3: CATSPRTGPFLYGYTF; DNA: TGTGCCACCAGCCCCCGGACAGGACCCTTCCTCTATGGCTACACCTTC
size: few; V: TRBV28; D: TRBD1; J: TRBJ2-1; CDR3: CATARRQGTSYNEQFF; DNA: TGTGCCACCGCTCGCCGACAGGGGACCTCCTACAATGAGCAGTTCTTC
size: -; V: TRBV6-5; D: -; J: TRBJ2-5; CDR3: CASSYSGGRGETQYF; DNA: TGTGCCAGCAGTTACTCGGGGGGACGGGGGGAGACCCAGTACTTC
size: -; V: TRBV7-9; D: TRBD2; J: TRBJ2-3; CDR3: CASSPRASGRAIDTQYF; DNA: TGTGCCAGCAGCCCAAGGGCTAGCGGGAGGGCCATAGATACGCAGTATTTT
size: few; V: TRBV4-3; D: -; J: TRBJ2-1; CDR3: CASSRRGSSYNEQFF; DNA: TGCGCCAGCAGCCGTCGAGGTAGCTCCTACAATGAGCAGTTCTTC
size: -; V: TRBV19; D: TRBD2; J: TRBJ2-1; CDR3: CASLSTSGSIPSYNEQFF; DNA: TGTGCCAGTTTGTCAACTAGCGGGAGTATCCCCTCCTACAATGAGCAGTTCTTC
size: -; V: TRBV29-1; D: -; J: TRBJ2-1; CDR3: CTLLGPSYNEQFF; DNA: TGCACCCTCCTAGGTCCTTCCTACAATGAGCAGTTCTTC
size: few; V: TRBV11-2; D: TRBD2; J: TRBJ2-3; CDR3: CASIHLIAGGPRELDTQYF; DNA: TGTGCCAGCATACACCTAATAGCGGGAGGCCCCCGGGAACTAGATACGCAGTATTTT